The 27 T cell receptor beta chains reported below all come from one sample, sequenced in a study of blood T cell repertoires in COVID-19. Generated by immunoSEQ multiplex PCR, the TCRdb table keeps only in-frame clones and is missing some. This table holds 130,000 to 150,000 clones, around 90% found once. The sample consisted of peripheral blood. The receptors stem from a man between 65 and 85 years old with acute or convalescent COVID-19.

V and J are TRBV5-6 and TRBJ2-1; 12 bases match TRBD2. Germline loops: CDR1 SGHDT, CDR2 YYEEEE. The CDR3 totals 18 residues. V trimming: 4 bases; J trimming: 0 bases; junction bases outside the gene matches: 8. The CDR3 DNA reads TGTGCCAGCAGCCTTCTAGGACTAGCGGGGAGCTCCTACAATGAGCAGTTCTTC. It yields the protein CASSLLGLAGSSYNEQFF. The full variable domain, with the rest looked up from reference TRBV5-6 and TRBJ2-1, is DAGVTQSPTHLIKTRGQQVTLRCSPKSGHDTVSWYQQALGQGPQFIFQYYEEEERQRGNFPDRFSGHQFPNYSSELNVNALLLGDSALYLCASSLLGLAGSSYNEQFFGPGTRLTVL.

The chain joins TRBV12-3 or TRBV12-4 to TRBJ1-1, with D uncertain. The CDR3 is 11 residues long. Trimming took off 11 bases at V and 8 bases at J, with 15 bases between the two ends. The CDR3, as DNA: TGTGCCCTATCGGTTGGGCGCGAAGCTTTCTTT. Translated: CALSVGREAFF.

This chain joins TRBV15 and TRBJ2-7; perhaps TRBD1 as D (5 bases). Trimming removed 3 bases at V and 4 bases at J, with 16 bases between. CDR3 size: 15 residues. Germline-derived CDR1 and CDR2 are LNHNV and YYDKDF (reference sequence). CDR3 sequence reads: CATSREQVSKYEQYF. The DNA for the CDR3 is TGTGCCACCAGCAGGGAACAGGTCTCAAAGTACGAGCAGTACTTC. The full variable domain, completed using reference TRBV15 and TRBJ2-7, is DAMVIQNPRYQVTQFGKPVTLSCSQTLNHNVMYWYQQKSSQAPKLLFHYYDKDFNNEADTPDNFQSRRPNTSFCFLDIRSPGLGDTAMYLCATSREQVSKYEQYFGPGTRLTVT.

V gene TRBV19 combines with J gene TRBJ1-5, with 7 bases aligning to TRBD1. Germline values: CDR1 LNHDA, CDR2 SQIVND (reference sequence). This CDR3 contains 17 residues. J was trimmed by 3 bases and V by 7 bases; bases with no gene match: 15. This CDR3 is CASKGVRSGQFNQPQHF. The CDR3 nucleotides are TGTGCCAGTAAGGGAGTAAGATCGGGACAGTTCAATCAGCCCCAGCATTTT.

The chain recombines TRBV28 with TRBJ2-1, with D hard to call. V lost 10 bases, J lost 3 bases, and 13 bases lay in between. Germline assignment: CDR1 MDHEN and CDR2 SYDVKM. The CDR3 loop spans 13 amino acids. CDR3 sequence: CATCGRNYNEQFF. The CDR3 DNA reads TGTGCCACCTGCGGCAGAAACTACAATGAGCAGTTCTTC.

The chain's CDR3 is CASSEEESLAGSTDTQYF. The CDR3 nucleotides read TGTGCCAGCAGTGAGGAGGAGAGTCTAGCGGGGAGCACAGATACGCAGTATTTT. This rearrangement joins TRBV2 to TRBJ2-3; 9 bases are shared with TRBD2. V dropped 3 bases and J dropped 0; count of bases not matched to a gene: 10. Per the germline V gene, CDR1 is SNHLY and CDR2 is FYNNEI. The CDR3 spans 18 residues.

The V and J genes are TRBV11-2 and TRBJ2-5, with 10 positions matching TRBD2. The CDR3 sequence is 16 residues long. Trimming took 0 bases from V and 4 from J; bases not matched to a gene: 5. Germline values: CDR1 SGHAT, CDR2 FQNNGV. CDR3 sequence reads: CASSLELSGGPETQYF. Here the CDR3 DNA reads TGTGCCAGCAGCTTAGAACTTAGCGGGGGGCCAGAGACCCAGTACTTC.

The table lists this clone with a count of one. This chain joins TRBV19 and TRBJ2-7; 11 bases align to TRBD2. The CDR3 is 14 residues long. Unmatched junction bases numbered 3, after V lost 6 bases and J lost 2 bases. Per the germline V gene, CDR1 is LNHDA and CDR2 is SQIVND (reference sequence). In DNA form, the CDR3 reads TGTGCCAGTAGAACTAGCGGGAGTACCTACGAGCAGTACTTC. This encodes CASRTSGSTYEQYF. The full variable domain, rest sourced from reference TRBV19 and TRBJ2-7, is DGGITQSPKYLFRKEGQNVTLSCEQNLNHDAMYWYRQDPGQGLRLIYYSQIVNDFQKGDIAEGYSVSREKKESFPLTVTSAQKNPTAFYLCASRTSGSTYEQYFGPGTRLTVT.

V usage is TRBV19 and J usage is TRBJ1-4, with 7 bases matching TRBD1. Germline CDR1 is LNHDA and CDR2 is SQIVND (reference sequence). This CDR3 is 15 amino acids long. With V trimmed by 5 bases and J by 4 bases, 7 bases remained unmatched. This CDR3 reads CASSGYRGGNEKLFF. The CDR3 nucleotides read TGTGCCAGTAGTGGCTACAGGGGCGGTAATGAAAAACTGTTTTTT.

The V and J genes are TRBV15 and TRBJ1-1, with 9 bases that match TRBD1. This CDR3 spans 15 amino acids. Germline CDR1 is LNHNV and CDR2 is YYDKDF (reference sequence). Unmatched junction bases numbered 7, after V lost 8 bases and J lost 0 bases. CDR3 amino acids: CATPPGTGMNTEAFF. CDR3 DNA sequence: TGTGCCACCCCGCCCGGGACAGGGATGAACACTGAAGCTTTCTTT.

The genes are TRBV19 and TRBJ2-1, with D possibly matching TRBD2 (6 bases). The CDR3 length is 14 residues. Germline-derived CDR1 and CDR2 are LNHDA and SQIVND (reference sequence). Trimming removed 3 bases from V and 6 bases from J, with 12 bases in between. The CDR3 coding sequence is TGTGCCAGTAGTATCATTAGCGGAATCAATGAGCAGTTCTTC. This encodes CASSIISGINEQFF.

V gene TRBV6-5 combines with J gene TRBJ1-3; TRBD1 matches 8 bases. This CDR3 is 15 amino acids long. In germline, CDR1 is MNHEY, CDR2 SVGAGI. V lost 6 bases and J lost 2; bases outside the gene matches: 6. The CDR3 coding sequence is TGTGCCAGCAGGTCGACAGGGGATCCTGGAAACACCATATATTTT. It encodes CASRSTGDPGNTIYF.

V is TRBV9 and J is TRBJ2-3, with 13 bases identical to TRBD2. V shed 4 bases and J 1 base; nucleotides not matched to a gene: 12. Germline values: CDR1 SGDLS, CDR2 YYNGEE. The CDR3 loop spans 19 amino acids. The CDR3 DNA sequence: TGTGCCAGCAGCACCCGGGGGGGACTAGCGGGGTTGGGCACAGATACGCAGTATTTT. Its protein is CASSTRGGLAGLGTDTQYF. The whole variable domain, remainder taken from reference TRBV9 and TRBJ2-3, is DSGVTQTPKHLITATGQRVTLRCSPRSGDLSVYWYQQSLDQGLQFLIQYYNGEERAKGNILERFSAQQFPDLHSELNLSSLELGDSALYFCASSTRGGLAGLGTDTQYFGPGTRLTVL.

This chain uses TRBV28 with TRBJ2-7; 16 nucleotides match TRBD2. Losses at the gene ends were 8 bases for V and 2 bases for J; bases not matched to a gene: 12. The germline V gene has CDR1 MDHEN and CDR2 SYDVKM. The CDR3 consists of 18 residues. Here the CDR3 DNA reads TGTGCCAGCCTCCCGTCGGGGACTAGCGGGAGGGCTCCCTACGAGCAGTACTTC. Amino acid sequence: CASLPSGTSGRAPYEQYF.

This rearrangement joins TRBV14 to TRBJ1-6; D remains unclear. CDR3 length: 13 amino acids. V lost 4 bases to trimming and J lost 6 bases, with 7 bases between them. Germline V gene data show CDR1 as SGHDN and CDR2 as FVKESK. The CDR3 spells CASSRDFNSPLHF. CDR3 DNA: TGTGCCAGCAGCCGAGACTTTAATTCACCCCTCCACTTT.

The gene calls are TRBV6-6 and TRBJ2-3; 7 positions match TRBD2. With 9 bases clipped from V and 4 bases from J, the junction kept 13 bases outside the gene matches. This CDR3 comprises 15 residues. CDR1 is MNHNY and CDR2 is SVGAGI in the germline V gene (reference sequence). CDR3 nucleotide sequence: TGTGCCAGTTTAGCGGGCAAAAACGGCGCAGATACGCAGTATTTT. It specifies CASLAGKNGADTQYF.

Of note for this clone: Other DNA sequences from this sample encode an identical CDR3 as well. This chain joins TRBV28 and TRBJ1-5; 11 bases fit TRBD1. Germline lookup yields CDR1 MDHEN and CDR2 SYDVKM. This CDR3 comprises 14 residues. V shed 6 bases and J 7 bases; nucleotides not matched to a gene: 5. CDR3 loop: CASRPGQGGQPQHF. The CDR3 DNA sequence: TGTGCCAGCAGACCGGGACAGGGGGGGCAGCCCCAGCATTTT.

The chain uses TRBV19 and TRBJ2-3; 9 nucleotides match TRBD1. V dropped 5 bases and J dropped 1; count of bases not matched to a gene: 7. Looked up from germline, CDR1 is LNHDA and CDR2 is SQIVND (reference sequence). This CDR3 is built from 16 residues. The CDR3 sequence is CASSLAGTGRTDTQYF. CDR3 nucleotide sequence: TGTGCCAGTAGTTTAGCCGGGACAGGGCGCACAGATACGCAGTATTTT.

CDR3 coding DNA: TGCGCCAGCAGCGACCTAGCGGGAGCAGATACGCAGTATTTT. The encoded protein is CASSDLAGADTQYF. The chain carries TRBV5-1 and TRBJ2-3; 10 bases fit TRBD2. The CDR3 length is 14 residues. With 4 bases clipped from V and 4 bases from J, the junction kept 3 bases outside the gene matches. From germline, CDR1 is SGHRS and CDR2 YFSETQ.

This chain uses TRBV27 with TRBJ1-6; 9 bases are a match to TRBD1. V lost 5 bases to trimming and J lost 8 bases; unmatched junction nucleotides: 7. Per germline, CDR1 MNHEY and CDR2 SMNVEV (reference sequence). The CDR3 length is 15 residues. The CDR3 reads CASSPTDRGDSPLHF. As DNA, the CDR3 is TGTGCCAGCAGTCCAACGGACAGGGGTGATTCACCCCTCCACTTT.

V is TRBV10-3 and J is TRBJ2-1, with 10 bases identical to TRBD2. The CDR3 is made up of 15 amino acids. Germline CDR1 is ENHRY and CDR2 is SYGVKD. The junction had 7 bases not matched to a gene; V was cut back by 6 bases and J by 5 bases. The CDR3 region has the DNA TGTGCCATCAGCCCTAGCGGGGGAGAAAACAATGAGCAGTTCTTC. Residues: CAISPSGGENNEQFF.

The CDR3 DNA reads as TGCGCCAGCAGCCCGCGTAGCGGGAGCTACGAGCAGTACTTC. Residues: CASSPRSGSYEQYF. The V and J genes are TRBV5-1 and TRBJ2-7; TRBD2 agrees at 9 bases. CDR1 SGHRS and CDR2 YFSETQ come from the germline V gene. There are 14 residues in the CDR3. The V and J ends lost 4 bases and 3 bases, in that order; junction bases with no gene match: 5.

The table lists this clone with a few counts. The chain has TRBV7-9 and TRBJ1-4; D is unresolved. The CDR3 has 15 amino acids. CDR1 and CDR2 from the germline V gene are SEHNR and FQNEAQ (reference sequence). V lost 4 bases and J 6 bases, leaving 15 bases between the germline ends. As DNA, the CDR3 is TGTGCCAGCAGCTCGCCGGAGGGTGGGGATGAAAAACTGTTTTTT. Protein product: CASSSPEGGDEKLFF.

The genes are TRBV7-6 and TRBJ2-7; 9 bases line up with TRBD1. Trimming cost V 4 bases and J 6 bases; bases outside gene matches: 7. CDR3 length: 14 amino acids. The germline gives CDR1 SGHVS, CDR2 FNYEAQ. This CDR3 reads CASSSGTGPPEQYF. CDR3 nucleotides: TGTGCCAGCAGCTCCGGGACAGGGCCTCCCGAGCAGTACTTC. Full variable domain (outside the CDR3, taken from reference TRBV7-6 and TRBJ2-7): GAGVSQSPRYKVTKRGQDVALRCDPISGHVSLYWYRQALGQGPEFLTYFNYEAQQDKSGLPNDRFSAERPEGSISTLTIQRTEQRDSAMYRCASSSGTGPPEQYFGPGTRLTVT.

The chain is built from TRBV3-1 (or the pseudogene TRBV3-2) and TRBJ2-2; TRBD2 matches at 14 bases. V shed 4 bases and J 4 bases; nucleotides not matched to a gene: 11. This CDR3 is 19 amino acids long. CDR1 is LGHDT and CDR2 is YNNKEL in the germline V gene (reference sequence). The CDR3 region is CASSPTSGGALWRTGELFF. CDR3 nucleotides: TGTGCCAGCAGCCCGACTAGCGGGGGGGCGCTTTGGCGCACCGGGGAGCTGTTTTTT.

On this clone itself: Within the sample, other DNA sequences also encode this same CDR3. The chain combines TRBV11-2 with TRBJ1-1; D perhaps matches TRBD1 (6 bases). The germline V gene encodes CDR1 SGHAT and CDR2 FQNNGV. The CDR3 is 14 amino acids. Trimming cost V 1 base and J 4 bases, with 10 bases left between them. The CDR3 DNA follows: TGTGCCAGCAGCTTAGTGCAGGGGAGCACTGAAGCTTTCTTT. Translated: CASSLVQGSTEAFF.

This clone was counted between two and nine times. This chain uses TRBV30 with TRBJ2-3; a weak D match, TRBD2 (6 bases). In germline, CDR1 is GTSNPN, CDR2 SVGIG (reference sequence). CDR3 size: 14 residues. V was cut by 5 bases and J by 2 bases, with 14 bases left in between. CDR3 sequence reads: CAWDTGLFTDTQYF. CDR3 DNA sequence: TGTGCCTGGGACACGGGACTCTTCACAGATACGCAGTATTTT.